This T cell receptor (beta chain) came from a study of beta chain features in type 1 diabetes. General study results and limits: A moderate, significant TCRB CDR3 shortening appeared in type 1 diabetes across four CD4+ subsets. Cells with high TCR expression could be over-represented when cDNA is sequenced. Although PCR might favor shorter templates, it would do so equally in patients and controls. In comparison with healthy donors, patients had naive, central memory and Treg TCRB repertoires that appeared more similar.

Every bit of the isolated RNA underwent reverse transcription, so sequencing read expressed TCRB transcripts. Assay used: immunoSEQ multiplex PCR; TCRdb lists only in-frame clones, some missing. Among a few hundred thousand clones listed, 11% were seen once. To note about this clone: The antigen is undetermined.

The clonotype was recovered from a woman aged 30 to 39 in good health. The specimen was naive CD4+ T cells from blood.

This CDR3 reads CASSPRLASLYEQYF. DNA of the CDR3: TGTGCCAGCAGCCCTCGACTAGCGAGCCTCTATGAGCAGTACTTC. This chain links TRBV4-2 with TRBJ2-7, with 8 bases lining up with TRBD2. Germline loops: CDR1 LGHNA, CDR2 YNFKEQ. The CDR3 runs 15 residues. J was trimmed by 7 bases and V by 4 bases; bases with no gene match: 12.